Below, 16 T cell receptor beta chains from the same sample are listed, as sequenced in a study of Ad26.COV2.S vaccination and SARS-CoV-2 variants (dated by TCRdb to about 2021). The library was produced with the immunoSEQ multiplex PCR assay. The table was pulled from immuneACCESS by TCRdb, which kept in-frame rearrangements only. Such tables lose some clones; where checked, under half of the loss comes from unresolved V genes, and the rest has no known cause. The sample includes fewer than 400,000 clones, with 75% to 90% observed a single time. The ten biggest clones cover about 1.9% of the sample. Sample treatment or condition, as interpreted from the label and publication: 15 to 20 received Ad26.COV2.S at low or high dose, single or two shots; roughly 5 received placebo; per-sample allocation not given. Repertoires of vaccine and placebo recipients were sequenced from samples collected on day 63 after the first injection.

Sequencing used peripheral blood, obtained in a trial of Ad26.COV2.S vaccine versus placebo. The receptors were sampled from a person aged 18-65 years who received the Ad26.COV2.S COVID-19 vaccine or a placebo.

The gene calls are TRBV11-2 and TRBJ1-6, with 7 bases that match TRBD1. Germline trimming cut 6 bases from V and 7 bases from J; bases unmatched to any gene: 9. This CDR3 is 15 amino acids long. CDR1 is SGHAT and CDR2 is FQNNGV in the germline V gene. The CDR3 reads CASSSIRGMNSPLHF. CDR3 in DNA: TGTGCCAGCAGTTCAATCAGGGGGATGAATTCACCCCTCCACTTT.

This chain connects TRBV27 to TRBJ2-7, with a possible D match to TRBD2 (5 bases). Trimming pared 5 bases from V and 5 bases from J, leaving 10 bases between. The CDR3 contains 12 residues. CDR1 MNHEY and CDR2 SMNVEV come from the germline V gene (reference sequence). The CDR3 DNA reads as TGTGCCAGCAGTGAGGGTAGGAACGAGCAGTACTTC. This translates into CASSEGRNEQYF.

Regarding this clone: The junction shows a germline mismatch at one end, possibly a read error. The chain carries TRBV29-1 and TRBJ2-7, with D perhaps given as TRBD1 or TRBD2 (5 bases each). This CDR3 contains 13 residues. Germline V lookup: CDR1 SQVTM, CDR2 ANQGSEA. This CDR3 reads CSVEGTGGPEQYF. The CDR3 DNA follows: TGCAGCGTGGAAGGGACCGGAGGTCCCGAGCAGTACTTC.

The CDR3 nucleotides read TGCGCCAGCAGCCTTAGACCGGAAACCACAGATACGCAGTATTTT. As protein: CASSLRPETTDTQYF. The chain combines TRBV5-1 with TRBJ2-3; D is unresolved. Germline V gives CDR1 SGHRS, CDR2 YFSETQ. The CDR3 covers 15 residues. The V end lost 4 bases, the J end lost 2 bases, and 14 bases lay between the germline ends.

The V and J genes are TRBV3-1 (or the pseudogene TRBV3-2) and TRBJ2-3; 8 bases match TRBD2. Germline-derived CDR1 and CDR2 are LGHDT and YNNKEL (reference sequence). The CDR3 runs to 14 residues. The trim removed 2 bases at V and 6 bases at J, leaving 4 bases unmatched. CDR3 coding DNA: TGTGCCAGCAGCCAAAGAGCGGGAGAGGATACGCAGTATTTT. This translates into CASSQRAGEDTQYF.

The J gene is TRBJ2-3, the V gene TRBV9; 8 bases map to TRBD2. Germline V gene data show CDR1 as SGDLS and CDR2 as YYNGEE. V lost 4 bases, J lost 4 bases, and 14 bases stayed unmatched. The CDR3 sequence is 17 residues long. CDR3 amino acids: CASSRQPGGEISDTQYF. The CDR3 DNA reads TGTGCCAGCAGCCGCCAACCGGGGGGGGAGATCTCAGATACGCAGTATTTT.

Notes on this clone: Other DNA sequences in the sample encode the same CDR3. The chain combines TRBV7-9 with TRBJ2-3; unclear D gene. Germline CDR1 SEHNR, CDR2 FQNEAQ (reference sequence). This CDR3 is 12 amino acids long. Trimming pared 1 base from V and 4 bases from J, leaving 3 bases between. CDR3 amino acids: CASSLGADTQYF. CDR3 DNA sequence: TGTGCCAGCAGCTTAGGTGCAGATACGCAGTATTTT.

V is TRBV28 and J is TRBJ2-5; weak D call: TRBD1 (6 bases). From germline, CDR1 is MDHEN and CDR2 SYDVKM. V dropped 4 bases and J dropped 3 bases, with 15 bases sitting between them. The CDR3 length is 15 residues. For the CDR3, the DNA is TGTGCCAGCAGTTCCCCCAGGGGCCGGGAAGAGACCCAGTACTTC. This sequence encodes CASSSPRGREETQYF.

The chain recombines TRBV3-1 (or the pseudogene TRBV3-2) with TRBJ2-1; 7 bases are a match to TRBD2. CDR3 length equals 14 residues. In germline, CDR1 is LGHDT, CDR2 YNNKEL (reference sequence). With V trimmed by 6 bases and J by 9 bases, 11 bases remained unmatched. The CDR3 region is CASSSSGVTPEQFF. As DNA, the CDR3 is TGTGCCAGCAGTTCTAGCGGCGTGACGCCTGAGCAGTTCTTC.

This sequence joins TRBV15 and TRBJ2-7; D could derive from TRBD1 or TRBD2 (5 bases each). Germline V gene lookup returns CDR1 LNHNV and CDR2 YYDKDF (reference sequence). The CDR3 has 14 amino acids. Trimming shortened V by 4 bases and J by 1 base, and 11 bases separated the two germline ends. CDR3 amino acids: CATSTGTKSYEQYF. DNA for the CDR3: TGTGCCACCAGCACAGGGACCAAATCCTACGAGCAGTACTTC.

V and J are TRBV5-1 and TRBJ1-5; the match to TRBD1 covers 8 bases. This CDR3 has 15 amino acids. The V gene's germline CDR1 is SGHRS and CDR2 YFSETQ. The V segment lost 2 bases and the J segment 1 base; nucleotides outside the gene matches: 2. The CDR3 reads CASSLQGGSNQPQHF. The CDR3, as DNA: TGCGCCAGCAGCTTACAGGGGGGAAGCAATCAGCCCCAGCATTTT.

The DNA of the CDR3 is TGCGCCAGCAGCCCCGGGACAGGCCACTACGAGCAGTACTTC. Protein product: CASSPGTGHYEQYF. The V gene is TRBV5-1, the J gene TRBJ2-7, with TRBD1 matching 8 bases. CDR3 length: 14 residues. Germline V gives CDR1 SGHRS, CDR2 YFSETQ. Unmatched junction bases numbered 6, after V lost 4 bases and J lost 3 bases.

About this clone: An end of the junction differs from the germline gene, which may be a read error. This sequence joins TRBV5-1 and TRBJ1-6; tentatively, D is TRBD1 (5 bases). CDR3 size: 15 residues. CDR1 is SGHRS, CDR2 YFSETQ, per germline. The CDR3 bases are TGCGCCAGCAGCTTGGTACGGGACGGTAATTCGCCCCTCCACTTT. It translates to CASSLVRDGNSPLHF. The full variable domain, rest sourced from reference TRBV5-1 and TRBJ1-6, is KAGVTQTPRYLIKTRGQQVTLSCSPISGHRSVSWYQQTPGQGLQFLFEYFSETQRNKGNFPGRFSGRQFSNSRSEMNVSTLELGDSALYLCASSLVRDGNSPLHFGNGTRLTVT.

This rearrangement joins TRBV3-1 (or the pseudogene TRBV3-2) to TRBJ2-2, with 9 bases matching TRBD2. V was clipped by 1 base and J by 0 bases; unmatched bases: 6. CDR3 length: 18 amino acids. The germline V gene has CDR1 LGHDT and CDR2 YNNKEL (reference sequence). The CDR3 coding sequence is TGTGCCAGCAGCCAAGGACCCAGACTAGCGGCGAACACCGGGGAGCTGTTTTTT. Its protein is CASSQGPRLAANTGELFF.

This chain connects TRBV6-2 or TRBV6-3 to TRBJ2-1; 14 nucleotides match TRBD2. Germline CDR1 and CDR2: MNHEY and SVGEGT. Germline trimming cut 0 bases from V and 0 bases from J; bases unmatched to any gene: 1. This CDR3 region has 18 residues. Written as DNA, the CDR3 is TGTGCCAGCAGTTACTCGGGACTAGCGGGAGCCTCCTACAATGAGCAGTTCTTC. As protein: CASSYSGLAGASYNEQFF.

The chain has TRBV19 and TRBJ1-1; D is unclear. The CDR3 runs 15 residues. Trimming took 2 bases from V and 4 from J, leaving 14 bases between them. Germline values: CDR1 LNHDA, CDR2 SQIVND (reference sequence). CDR3 loop: CASSIRRGWATEAFF. The CDR3 bases are TGTGCCAGTAGTATACGGCGGGGATGGGCCACTGAAGCTTTCTTT.